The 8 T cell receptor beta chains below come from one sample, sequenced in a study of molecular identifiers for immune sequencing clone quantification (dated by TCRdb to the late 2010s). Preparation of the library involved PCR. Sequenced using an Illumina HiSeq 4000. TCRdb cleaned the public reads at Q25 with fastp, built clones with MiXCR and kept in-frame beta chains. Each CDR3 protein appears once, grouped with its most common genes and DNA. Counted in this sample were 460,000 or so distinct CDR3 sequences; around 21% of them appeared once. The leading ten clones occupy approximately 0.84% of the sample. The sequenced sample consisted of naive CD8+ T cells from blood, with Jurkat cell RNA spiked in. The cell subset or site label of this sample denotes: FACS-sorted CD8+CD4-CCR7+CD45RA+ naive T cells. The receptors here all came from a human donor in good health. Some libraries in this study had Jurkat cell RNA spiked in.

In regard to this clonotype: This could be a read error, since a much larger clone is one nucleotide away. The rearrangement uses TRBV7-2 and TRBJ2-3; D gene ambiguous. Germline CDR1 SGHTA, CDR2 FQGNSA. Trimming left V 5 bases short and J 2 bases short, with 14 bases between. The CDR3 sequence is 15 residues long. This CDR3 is CASSLVRQDTDTQYF. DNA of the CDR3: TGTGCCAGCAGCCTTGTCCGCCAGGACACAGATACGCAGTATTTT. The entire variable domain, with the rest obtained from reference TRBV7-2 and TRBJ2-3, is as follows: GAGVSQSPSNKVTEKGKDVELRCDPISGHTALYWYRQSLGQGLEFLIYFQGNSAPDKSGLPSDRFSAERTGGSVSTLTIQRTQQEDSAVYLCASSLVRQDTDTQYFGPGTRLTVL.

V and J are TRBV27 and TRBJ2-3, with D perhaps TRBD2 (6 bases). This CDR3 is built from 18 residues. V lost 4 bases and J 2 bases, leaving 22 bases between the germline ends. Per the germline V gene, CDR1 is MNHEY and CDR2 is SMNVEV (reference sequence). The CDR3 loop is CASSSQTGTFNPTDTQYF. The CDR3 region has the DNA TGTGCCAGCAGTTCACAAACCGGGACTTTCAACCCCACAGATACGCAGTATTTT.

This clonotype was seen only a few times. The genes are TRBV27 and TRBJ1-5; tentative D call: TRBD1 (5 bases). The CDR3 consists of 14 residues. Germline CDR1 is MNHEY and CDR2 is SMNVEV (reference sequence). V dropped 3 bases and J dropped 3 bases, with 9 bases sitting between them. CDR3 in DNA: TGTGCCAGCAGTTTTCAGGGTGACAATCAGCCCCAGCATTTT. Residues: CASSFQGDNQPQHF.

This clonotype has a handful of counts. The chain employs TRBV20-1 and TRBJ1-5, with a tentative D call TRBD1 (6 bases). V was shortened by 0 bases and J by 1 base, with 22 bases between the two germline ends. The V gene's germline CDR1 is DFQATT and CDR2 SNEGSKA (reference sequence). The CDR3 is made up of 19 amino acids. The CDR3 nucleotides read TGCAGTGCTAGAGATGACCGAAACGGGGGGCCCGGGAGCAATCAGCCCCAGCATTTT. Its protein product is CSARDDRNGGPGSNQPQHF.

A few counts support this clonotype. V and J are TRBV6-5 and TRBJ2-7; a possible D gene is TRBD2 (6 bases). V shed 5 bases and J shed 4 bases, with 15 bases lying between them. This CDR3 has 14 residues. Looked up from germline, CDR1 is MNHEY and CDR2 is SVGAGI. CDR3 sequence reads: CASSPREPNYEQYF. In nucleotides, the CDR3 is TGTGCCAGCAGTCCCCGGGAGCCCAATTACGAGCAGTACTTC.

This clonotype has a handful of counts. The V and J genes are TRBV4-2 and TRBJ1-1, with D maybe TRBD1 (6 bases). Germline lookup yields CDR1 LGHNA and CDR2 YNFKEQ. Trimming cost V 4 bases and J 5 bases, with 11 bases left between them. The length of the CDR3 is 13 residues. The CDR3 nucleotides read TGTGCCAGCAGCCCGGACAGAAGTACTGAAGCTTTCTTT. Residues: CASSPDRSTEAFF.

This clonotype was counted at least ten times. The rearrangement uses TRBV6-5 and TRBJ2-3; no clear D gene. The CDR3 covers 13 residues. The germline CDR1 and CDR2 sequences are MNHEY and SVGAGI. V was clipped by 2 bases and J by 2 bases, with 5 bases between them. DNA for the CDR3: TGTGCCAGCAGTTACGCCATCACAGATACGCAGTATTTT. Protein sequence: CASSYAITDTQYF.

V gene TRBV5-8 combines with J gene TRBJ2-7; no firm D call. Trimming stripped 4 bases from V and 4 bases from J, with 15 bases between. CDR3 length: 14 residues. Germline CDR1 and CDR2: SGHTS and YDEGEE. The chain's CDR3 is CASSPGSVLYEQYF. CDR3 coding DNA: TGTGCCAGCAGCCCGGGCAGCGTCTTGTACGAGCAGTACTTC. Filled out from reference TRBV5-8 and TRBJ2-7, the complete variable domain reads EAGVTQSPTHLIKTRGQQATLRCSPISGHTSVYWYQQALGLGLQFLLWYDEGEERNRGNFPPRFSGRQFPNYSSELNVNALELEDSALYLCASSPGSVLYEQYFGPGTRLTVT.